This T cell receptor (beta chain) emerged from a study of blood T cell repertoires in COVID-19. This CDR3 is built from 14 residues. V was trimmed by 6 bases and J by 0 bases, leaving 12 bases between them. Germline V lookup: CDR1 MNHEY, CDR2 SVGAGI. Seattle patients were enrolled during active infection and followed longitudinally. Some clones are missing from TCRdb's copy, which holds only in-frame ones; the method was immunoSEQ multiplex PCR. The sample consists of over 200,000 clones, around 89% of them appearing once. In this sample, this clone turned up once. The clonotype was recovered from a man aged 30 to 45 with COVID-19, enrolled during active disease. The sample comprised peripheral blood. The rearrangement uses TRBV6-5 and TRBJ2-7; maybe TRBD2 (5 bases). In DNA, the CDR3 is TGTGCCAGCAGCCGAGCGCGGGTCTCCTACGAGCAGTACTTC. As protein: CASSRARVSYEQYF.